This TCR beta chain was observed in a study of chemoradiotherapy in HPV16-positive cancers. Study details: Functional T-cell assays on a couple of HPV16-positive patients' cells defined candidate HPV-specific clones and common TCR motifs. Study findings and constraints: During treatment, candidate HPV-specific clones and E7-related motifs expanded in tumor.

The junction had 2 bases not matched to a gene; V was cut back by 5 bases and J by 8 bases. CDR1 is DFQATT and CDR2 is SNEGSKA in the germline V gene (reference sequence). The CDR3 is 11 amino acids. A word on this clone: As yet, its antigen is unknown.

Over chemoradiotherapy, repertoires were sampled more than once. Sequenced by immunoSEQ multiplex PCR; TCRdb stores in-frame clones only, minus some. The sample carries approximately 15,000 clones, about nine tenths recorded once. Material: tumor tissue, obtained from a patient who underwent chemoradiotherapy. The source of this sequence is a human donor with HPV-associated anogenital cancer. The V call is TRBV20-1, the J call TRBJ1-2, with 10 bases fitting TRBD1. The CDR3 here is CSAGTGDGYTF. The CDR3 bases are TGCAGTGCTGGGACAGGGGACGGCTACACCTTC.